These T cell receptor beta chains were read from a single sample in a study of blood T cell repertoires in COVID-19. The repertoire was sequenced with immunoSEQ multiplex PCR; TCRdb's copy has only in-frame clones and lacks some. This table has 100,000 to 150,000 clones, roughly 90% appearing once. The sequenced material came from peripheral blood. These receptors came from a middle-aged man with acute or convalescent COVID-19. Both conserved end residues are part of each CDR3. The D gene is left open where the match is weak. A row's size may be missing; if present it is once, few, many or a size class.

clone size	V gene	J gene	D gene	CDR3 DNA	CDR3 protein
-	TRBV18	TRBJ2-1	TRBD2	TGTGCCAGCTCACCACCAAATTGGAGCGGGAGGGACAATGAGCAGTTCTTC	CASSPPNWSGRDNEQFF
-	TRBV5-1	TRBJ2-5	-	TGCGCCAGCAGCTTGGAAGGGGCTGGAGAGACCCAGTACTTC	CASSLEGAGETQYF
-	TRBV6-1	TRBJ2-5	-	TGTGCCAGCAGTGAAAATCCCGCGGCGGAGACCCAGTACTTC	CASSENPAAETQYF
-	TRBV5-1	TRBJ2-2	TRBD2	TGCGCCAGCAGCCCTCAGCGGGAGGGATGGACCGGGGAGCTGTTTTTT	CASSPQREGWTGELFF
-	TRBV2	TRBJ2-1	TRBD2	TGTGCCAGCAGTGTTCCTAGCGGGAACAATGAGCAGTTCTTC	CASSVPSGNNEQFF
-	TRBV7-2	TRBJ2-5	TRBD2	TGTGCCAGCAGCACTAGACTAGCCCAAGAGACCCAGTACTTC	CASSTRLAQETQYF
few	TRBV18	TRBJ1-1	-	TGTGCCAGCTCACCACGGGGCCAAGGGGCTAGCACTGAAGCTTTCTTT	CASSPRGQGASTEAFF
-	TRBV5-1	TRBJ2-3	TRBD2	TGCGCCAGCAGCTTGGTGGGAGCGGGAGAAACAGATACGCAGTATTTT	CASSLVGAGETDTQYF
-	TRBV19	TRBJ1-1	-	TGTGCCAGTAGTATAGGACAGCGAGATACTGAAGCTTTCTTT	CASSIGQRDTEAFF
-	TRBV13	TRBJ2-3	TRBD2	TGTGCCAGCAGCACCCTAGCGGGAGTTACGACAGATACGCAGTATTTT	CASSTLAGVTTDTQYF